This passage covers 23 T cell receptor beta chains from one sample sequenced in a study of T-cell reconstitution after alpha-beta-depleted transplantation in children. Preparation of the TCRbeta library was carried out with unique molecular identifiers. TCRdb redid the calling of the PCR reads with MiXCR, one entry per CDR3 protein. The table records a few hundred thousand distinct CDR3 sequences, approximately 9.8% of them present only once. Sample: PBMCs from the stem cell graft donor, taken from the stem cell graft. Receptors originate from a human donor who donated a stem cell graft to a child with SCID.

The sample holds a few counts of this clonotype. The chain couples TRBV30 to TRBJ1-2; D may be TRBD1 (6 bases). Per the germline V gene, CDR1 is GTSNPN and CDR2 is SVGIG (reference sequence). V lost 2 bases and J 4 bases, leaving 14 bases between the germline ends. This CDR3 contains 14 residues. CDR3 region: CAWSPGERGYGYTF. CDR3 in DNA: TGTGCCTGGAGTCCAGGGGAGAGGGGCTATGGCTACACCTTC.

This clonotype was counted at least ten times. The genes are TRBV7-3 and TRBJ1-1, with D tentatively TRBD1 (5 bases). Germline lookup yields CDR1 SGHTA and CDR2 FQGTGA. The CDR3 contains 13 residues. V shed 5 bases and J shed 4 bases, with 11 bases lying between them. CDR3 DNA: TGTGCCAGCAGCGCCGGTAGGGGCACTGAAGCTTTCTTT. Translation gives CASSAGRGTEAFF. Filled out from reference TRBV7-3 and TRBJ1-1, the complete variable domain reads GAGVSQTPSNKVTEKGKYVELRCDPISGHTALYWYRQSLGQGPEFLIYFQGTGAADDSGLPNDRFFAVRPEGSVSTLKIQRTERGDSAVYLCASSAGRGTEAFFGQGTRLTVV.

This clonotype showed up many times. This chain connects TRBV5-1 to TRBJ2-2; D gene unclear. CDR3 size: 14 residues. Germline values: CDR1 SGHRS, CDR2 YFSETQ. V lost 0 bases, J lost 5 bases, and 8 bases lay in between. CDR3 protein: CASSLGAVTGELFF. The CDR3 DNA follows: TGCGCCAGCAGCTTGGGTGCGGTAACCGGGGAGCTGTTTTTT.

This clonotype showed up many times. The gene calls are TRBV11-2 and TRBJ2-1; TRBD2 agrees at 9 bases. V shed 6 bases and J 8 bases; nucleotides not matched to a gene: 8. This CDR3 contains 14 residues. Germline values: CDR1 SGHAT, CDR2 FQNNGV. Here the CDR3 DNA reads TGTGCCAGCAGTTTGGCGGGGGGGCCGTATGAGCAGTTCTTC. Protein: CASSLAGGPYEQFF.

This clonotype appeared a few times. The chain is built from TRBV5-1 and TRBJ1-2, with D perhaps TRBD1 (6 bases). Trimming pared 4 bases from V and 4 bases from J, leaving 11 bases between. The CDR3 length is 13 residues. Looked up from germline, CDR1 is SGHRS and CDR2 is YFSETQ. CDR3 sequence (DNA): TGCGCCAGCAGCCCGGACAGCTCCTATGGCTACACCTTC. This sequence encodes CASSPDSSYGYTF.

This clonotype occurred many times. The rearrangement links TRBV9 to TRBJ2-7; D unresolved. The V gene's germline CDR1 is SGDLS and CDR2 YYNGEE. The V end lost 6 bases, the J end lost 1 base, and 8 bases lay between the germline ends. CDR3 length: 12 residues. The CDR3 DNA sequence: TGTGCCAGCAATAAAAAGTCCTACGAGCAGTACTTC. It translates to CASNKKSYEQYF.

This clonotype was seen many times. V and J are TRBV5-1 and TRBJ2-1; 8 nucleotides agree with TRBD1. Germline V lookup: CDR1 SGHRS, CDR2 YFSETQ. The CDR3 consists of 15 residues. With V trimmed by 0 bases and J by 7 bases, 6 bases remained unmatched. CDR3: CASSLVSQGANEQFF. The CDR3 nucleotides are TGCGCCAGCAGCTTGGTTTCGCAGGGGGCGAATGAGCAGTTCTTC.

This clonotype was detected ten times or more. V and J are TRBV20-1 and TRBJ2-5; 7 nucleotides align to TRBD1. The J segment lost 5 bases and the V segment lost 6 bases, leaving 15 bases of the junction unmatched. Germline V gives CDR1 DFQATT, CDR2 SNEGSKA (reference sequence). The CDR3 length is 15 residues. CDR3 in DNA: TGCAGTGCCGAACCCGGGACAGACACGGCGGAGACCCAGTACTTC. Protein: CSAEPGTDTAETQYF.

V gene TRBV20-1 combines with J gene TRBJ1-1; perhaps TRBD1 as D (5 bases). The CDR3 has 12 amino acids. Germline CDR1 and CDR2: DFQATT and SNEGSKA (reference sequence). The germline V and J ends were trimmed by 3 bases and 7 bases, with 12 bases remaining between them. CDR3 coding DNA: TGCAGTGCTAGTTTCGGGGGGTATGAAGCTTTCTTT. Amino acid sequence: CSASFGGYEAFF.

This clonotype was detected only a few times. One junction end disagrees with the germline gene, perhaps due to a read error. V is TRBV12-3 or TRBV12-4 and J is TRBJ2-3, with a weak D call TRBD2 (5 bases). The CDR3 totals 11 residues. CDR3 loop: CASSLRDTRYF. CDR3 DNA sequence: TGTGCCAGCAGTTTGAGGGATACGCGGTATTTT.

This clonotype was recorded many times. Here the CDR3 DNA reads TGTGCCAGCAGCTTAGGGGGCGGCAGTACCTACGAGCAGTACTTC. It specifies CASSLGGGSTYEQYF. The rearrangement links TRBV7-6 to TRBJ2-7, with D possibly TRBD1 on 5 matching bases. Germline V gene sequence: CDR1 SGHVS, CDR2 FNYEAQ. The CDR3 spans 15 residues. The germline V and J ends were trimmed by 1 base and 2 bases, with 12 bases remaining between them.

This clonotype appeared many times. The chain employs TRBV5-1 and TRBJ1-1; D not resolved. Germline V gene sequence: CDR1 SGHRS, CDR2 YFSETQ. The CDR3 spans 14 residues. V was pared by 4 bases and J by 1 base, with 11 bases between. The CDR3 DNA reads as TGCGCCAGCAGCCCTCCCTCCAAGAACACTGAAGCTTTCTTT. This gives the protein CASSPPSKNTEAFF.

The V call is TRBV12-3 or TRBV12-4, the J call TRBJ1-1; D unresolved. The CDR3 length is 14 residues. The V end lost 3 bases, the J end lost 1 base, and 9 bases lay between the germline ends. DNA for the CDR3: TGTGCCAGCAGTTTGGAGGAGTGGAACACTGAAGCTTTCTTT. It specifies CASSLEEWNTEAFF.

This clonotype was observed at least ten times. The CDR3 loop reads CSARATANYGYTF. CDR3 nucleotide sequence: TGCAGTGCTAGAGCGACAGCTAACTATGGCTACACCTTC. V usage is TRBV20-1 and J usage is TRBJ1-2; possible D gene TRBD1, 5 bases. CDR1 is DFQATT, CDR2 SNEGSKA, per germline (reference sequence). V was clipped by 1 base and J by 0 bases, with 6 bases between them. This CDR3 contains 13 residues.

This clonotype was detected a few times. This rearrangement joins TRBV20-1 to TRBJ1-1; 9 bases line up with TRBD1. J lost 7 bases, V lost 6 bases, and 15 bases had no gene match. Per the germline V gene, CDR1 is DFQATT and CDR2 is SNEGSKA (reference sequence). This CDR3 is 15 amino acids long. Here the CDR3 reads CSAEPGTGYYVEAFF. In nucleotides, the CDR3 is TGCAGTGCGGAGCCCGGGACAGGGTACTATGTTGAAGCTTTCTTT.

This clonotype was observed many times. CDR3 protein: CASSHRGPSYNSPLHF. CDR3 bases: TGTGCCAGCAGTCACAGGGGGCCCTCCTATAATTCACCCCTCCACTTT. The rearrangement uses TRBV28 and TRBJ1-6; 9 bases fit TRBD1. This CDR3 is built from 16 residues. V shed 5 bases, J shed 0 bases, and the junction held 2 bases outside the gene matches. Germline lookup yields CDR1 MDHEN and CDR2 SYDVKM.

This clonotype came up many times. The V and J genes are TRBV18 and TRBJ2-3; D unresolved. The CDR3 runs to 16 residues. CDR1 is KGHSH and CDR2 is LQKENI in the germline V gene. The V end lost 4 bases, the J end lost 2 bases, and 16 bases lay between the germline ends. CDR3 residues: CASSRIGSRNTDTQYF. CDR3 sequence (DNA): TGTGCCAGCTCACGAATCGGCAGTCGGAACACAGATACGCAGTATTTT.

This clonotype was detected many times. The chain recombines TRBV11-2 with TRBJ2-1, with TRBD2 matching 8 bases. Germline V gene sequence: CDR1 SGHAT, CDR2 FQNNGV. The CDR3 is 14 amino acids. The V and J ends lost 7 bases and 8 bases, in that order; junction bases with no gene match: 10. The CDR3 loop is CASKFGLAFDEQFF. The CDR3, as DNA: TGTGCCAGCAAATTCGGACTAGCCTTCGATGAGCAGTTCTTC.

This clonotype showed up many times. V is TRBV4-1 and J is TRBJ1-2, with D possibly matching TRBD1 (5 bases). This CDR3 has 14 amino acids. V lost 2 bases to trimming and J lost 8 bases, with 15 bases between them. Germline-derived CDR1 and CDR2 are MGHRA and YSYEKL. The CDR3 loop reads CASSQLTSTVGYTF. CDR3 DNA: TGCGCCAGCAGCCAACTAACCTCGACAGTCGGCTACACCTTC.

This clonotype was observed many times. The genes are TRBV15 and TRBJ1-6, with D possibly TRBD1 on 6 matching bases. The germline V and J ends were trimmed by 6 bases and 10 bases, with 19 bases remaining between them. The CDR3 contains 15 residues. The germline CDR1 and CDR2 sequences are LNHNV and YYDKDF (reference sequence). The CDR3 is CATSTGQGFGSPLHF. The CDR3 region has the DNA TGTGCCACCAGTACAGGGCAGGGATTCGGCTCACCCCTCCACTTT.

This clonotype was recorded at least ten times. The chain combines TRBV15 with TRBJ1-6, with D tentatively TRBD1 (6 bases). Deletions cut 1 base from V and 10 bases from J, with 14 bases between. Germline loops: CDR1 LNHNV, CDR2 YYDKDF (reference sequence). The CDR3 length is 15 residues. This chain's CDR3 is CATSRVGGDGSPLHF. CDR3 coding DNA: TGTGCCACCAGCAGAGTAGGGGGTGATGGGTCACCCCTCCACTTT. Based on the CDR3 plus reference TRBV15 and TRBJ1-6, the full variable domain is DAMVIQNPRYQVTQFGKPVTLSCSQTLNHNVMYWYQQKSSQAPKLLFHYYDKDFNNEADTPDNFQSRRPNTSFCFLDIRSPGLGDTAMYLCATSRVGGDGSPLHFGNGTRLTVT.

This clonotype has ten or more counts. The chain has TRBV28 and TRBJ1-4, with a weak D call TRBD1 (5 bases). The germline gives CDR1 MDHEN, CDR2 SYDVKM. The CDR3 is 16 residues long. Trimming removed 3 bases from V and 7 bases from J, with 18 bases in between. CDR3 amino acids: CASSLNTGVGGEKLFF. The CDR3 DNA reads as TGTGCCAGCAGTTTGAACACAGGAGTCGGAGGTGAAAAACTGTTTTTT.

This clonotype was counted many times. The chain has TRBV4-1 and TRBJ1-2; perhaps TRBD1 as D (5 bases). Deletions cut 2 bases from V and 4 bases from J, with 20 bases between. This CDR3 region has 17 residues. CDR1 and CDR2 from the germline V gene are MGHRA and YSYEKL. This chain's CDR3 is CASSQNVLGGEPYGYTF. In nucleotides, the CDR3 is TGCGCCAGCAGCCAAAACGTCCTCGGGGGGGAGCCCTATGGCTACACCTTC.